This T cell receptor beta chain was captured by sequencing in a study of shared clonotypes between healthy human individuals. On this clone: The antigen is unknown. The sample holds other DNA sequences that translate to the same CDR3.

The CDR3 consists of 14 residues. Germline V gene sequence: CDR1 SGHRS, CDR2 YFSETQ. The V end was cut by 2 bases, the J end by 2 bases, with 10 bases between. The study ran the assay at deep level. Replicate PCRs for sorted subsets used about 200 ng DNA; this equaled 25,000 to 30,000 T cell genomes. Clones were read by immunoSEQ multiplex PCR, and TCRdb kept only the in-frame ones, dropping some. The data show about 2.3 million clones, less than 95% seen once. Overall study results and limits: Among donors, clonotype sharing was expected to be affected by sequencing depth. Sampling included only blood; tissue repertoires likely differ.

The clonotype originates from a man between 18 and 35 years old in good health. Some clones in this sample may be carry-over from other donors' samples. Specimen: naive CD4+ T cells from PBMCs. Stated subset: CD45RA+ positively selected. This chain links TRBV5-1 with TRBJ2-5, with TRBD2 as a possible D gene (5 bases). CDR3 sequence (DNA): TGCGCCAGCAGCTTTGGCGGGTCTCAAGAGACCCAGTACTTC. Its translation: CASSFGGSQETQYF. Full variable domain (missing parts from reference TRBV5-1 and TRBJ2-5): KAGVTQTPRYLIKTRGQQVTLSCSPISGHRSVSWYQQTPGQGLQFLFEYFSETQRNKGNFPGRFSGRQFSNSRSEMNVSTLELGDSALYLCASSFGGSQETQYFGPGTRLLVL.